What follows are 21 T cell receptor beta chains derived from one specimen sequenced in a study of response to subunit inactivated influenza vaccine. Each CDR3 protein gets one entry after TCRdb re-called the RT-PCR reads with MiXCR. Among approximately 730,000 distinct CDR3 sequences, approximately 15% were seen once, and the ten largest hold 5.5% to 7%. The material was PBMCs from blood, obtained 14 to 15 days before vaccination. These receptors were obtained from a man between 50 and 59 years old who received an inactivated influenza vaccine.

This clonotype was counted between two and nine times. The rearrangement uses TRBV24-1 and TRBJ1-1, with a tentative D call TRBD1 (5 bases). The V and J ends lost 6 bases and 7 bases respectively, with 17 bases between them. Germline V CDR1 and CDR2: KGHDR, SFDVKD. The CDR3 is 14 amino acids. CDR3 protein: CATSLGQGQGEAFF. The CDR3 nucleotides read TGTGCCACCAGTTTAGGGCAGGGCCAGGGTGAAGCTTTCTTT.

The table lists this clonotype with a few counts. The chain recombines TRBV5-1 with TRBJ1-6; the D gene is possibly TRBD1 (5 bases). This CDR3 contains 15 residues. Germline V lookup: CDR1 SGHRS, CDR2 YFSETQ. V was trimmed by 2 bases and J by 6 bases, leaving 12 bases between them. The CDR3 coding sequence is TGCGCCAGCAGCTTAGACGGACAAATTAATTCACCCCTCCACTTT. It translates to CASSLDGQINSPLHF.

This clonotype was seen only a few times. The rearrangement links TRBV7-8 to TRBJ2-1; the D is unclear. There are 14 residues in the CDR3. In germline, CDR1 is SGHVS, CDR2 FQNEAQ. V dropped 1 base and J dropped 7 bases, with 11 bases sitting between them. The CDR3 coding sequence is TGTGCCAGCAGCTTAGAACTCCACTCTAATGAGCAGTTCTTC. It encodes CASSLELHSNEQFF.

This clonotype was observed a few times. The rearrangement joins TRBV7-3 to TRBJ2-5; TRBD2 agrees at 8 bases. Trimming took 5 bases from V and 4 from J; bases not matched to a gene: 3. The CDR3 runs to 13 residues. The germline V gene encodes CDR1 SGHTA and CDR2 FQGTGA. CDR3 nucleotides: TGTGCCAGCAGCACCCTAGCGGGAGAGACCCAGTACTTC. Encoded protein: CASSTLAGETQYF.

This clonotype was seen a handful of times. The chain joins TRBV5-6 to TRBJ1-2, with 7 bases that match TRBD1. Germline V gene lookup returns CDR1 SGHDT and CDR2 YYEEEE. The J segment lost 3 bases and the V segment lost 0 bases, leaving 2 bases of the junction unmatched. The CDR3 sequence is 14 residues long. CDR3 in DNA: TGTGCCAGCAGCTTGGGACAGGGATACTATGGCTACACCTTC. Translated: CASSLGQGYYGYTF.

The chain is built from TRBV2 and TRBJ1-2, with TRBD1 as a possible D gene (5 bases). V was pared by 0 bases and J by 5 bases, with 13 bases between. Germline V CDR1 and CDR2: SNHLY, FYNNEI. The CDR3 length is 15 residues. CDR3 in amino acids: CASSEAMTVVYGYTF. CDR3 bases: TGTGCCAGCAGTGAAGCCATGACAGTAGTATATGGCTACACCTTC.

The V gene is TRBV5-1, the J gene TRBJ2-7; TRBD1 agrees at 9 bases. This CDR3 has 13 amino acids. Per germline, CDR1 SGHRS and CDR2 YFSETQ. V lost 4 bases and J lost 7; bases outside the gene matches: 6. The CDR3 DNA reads TGCGCCAGCAGCCCCGGGACAGGGCAAGAGCAGTACTTC. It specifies CASSPGTGQEQYF.

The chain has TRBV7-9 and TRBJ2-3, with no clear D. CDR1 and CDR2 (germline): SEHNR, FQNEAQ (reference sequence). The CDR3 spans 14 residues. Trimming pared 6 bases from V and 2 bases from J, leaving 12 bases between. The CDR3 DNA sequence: TGTGCCAGCAGTCGCAGTATTGACACAGATACGCAGTATTTT. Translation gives CASSRSIDTDTQYF.

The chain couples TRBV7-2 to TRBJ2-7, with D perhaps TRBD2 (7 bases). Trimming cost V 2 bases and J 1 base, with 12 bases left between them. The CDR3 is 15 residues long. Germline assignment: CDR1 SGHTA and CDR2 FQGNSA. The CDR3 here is CASSLTGGLSYEQYF. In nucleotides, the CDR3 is TGTGCCAGCAGCTTAACGGGGGGCCTATCCTACGAGCAGTACTTC.

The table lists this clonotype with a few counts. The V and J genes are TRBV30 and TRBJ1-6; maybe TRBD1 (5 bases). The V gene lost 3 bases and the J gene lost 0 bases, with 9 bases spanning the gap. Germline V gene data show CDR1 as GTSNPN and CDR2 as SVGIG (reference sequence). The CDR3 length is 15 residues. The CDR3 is CAWRGPSSYNSPLHF. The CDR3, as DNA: TGTGCCTGGAGGGGACCGAGCTCCTATAATTCACCCCTCCACTTT.

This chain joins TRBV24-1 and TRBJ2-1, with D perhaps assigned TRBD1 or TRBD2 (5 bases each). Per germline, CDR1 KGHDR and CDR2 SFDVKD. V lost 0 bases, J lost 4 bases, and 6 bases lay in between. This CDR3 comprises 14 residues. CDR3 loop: CATSDLWGYNEQFF. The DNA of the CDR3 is TGTGCCACCAGTGATTTGTGGGGGTACAATGAGCAGTTCTTC.

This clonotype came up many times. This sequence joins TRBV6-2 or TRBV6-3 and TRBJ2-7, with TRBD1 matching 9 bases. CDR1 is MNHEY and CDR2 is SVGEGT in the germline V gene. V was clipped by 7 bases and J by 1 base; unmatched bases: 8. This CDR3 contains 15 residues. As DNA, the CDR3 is TGTGCCAGCACCGACAGGGGGGAGGATTCCTACGAGCAGTACTTC. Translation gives CASTDRGEDSYEQYF.

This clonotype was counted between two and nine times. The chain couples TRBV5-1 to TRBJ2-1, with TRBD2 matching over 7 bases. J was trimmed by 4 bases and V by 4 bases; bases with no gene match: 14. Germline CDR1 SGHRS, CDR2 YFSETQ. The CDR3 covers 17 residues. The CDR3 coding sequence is TGCGCCAGCAGCCAACTTGGTCTGGGGAGGGGATACAATGAGCAGTTCTTC. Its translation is CASSQLGLGRGYNEQFF.

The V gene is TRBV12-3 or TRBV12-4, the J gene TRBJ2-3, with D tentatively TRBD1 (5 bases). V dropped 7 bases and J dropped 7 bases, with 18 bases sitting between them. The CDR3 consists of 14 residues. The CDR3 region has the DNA TGTGCCAGCAAATCCCCCCTGACAGACCATACGCAGTATTTT. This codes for CASKSPLTDHTQYF.

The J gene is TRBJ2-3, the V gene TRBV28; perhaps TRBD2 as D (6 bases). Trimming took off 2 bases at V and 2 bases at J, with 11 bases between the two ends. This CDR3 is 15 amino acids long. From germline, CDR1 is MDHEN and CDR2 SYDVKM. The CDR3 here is CASSLRGSPTDTQYF. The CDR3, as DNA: TGTGCCAGCAGTTTACGGGGGTCCCCCACAGATACGCAGTATTTT.

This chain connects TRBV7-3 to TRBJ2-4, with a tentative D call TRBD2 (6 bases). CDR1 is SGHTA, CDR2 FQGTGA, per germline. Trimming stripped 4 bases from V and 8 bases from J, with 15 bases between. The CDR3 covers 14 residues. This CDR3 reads CASSYSGPNDIQYF. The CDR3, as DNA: TGTGCCAGCAGCTATAGCGGCCCAAACGACATTCAGTACTTC.

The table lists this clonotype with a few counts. The CDR3 loop is CASSQDRVTSGAYNEQFF. The CDR3, as DNA: TGTGCCAGCAGCCAAGATAGGGTTACTAGCGGAGCCTACAATGAGCAGTTCTTC. The rearrangement links TRBV4-2 to TRBJ2-1, with 8 bases fitting TRBD2. V was clipped by 0 bases and J by 2 bases; unmatched bases: 9. The CDR3 length is 18 residues. The germline V gene encodes CDR1 LGHNA and CDR2 YNFKEQ.

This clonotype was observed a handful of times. The CDR3 sequence: CASSLYGGSDEKLFF. CDR3 bases: TGTGCCAGCAGTTTATATGGGGGGAGCGATGAAAAACTGTTTTTT. The genes are TRBV28 and TRBJ1-4; perhaps TRBD1 as D (5 bases). The CDR3 covers 15 residues. The V gene lost 1 base and the J gene lost 6 bases, with 12 bases spanning the gap. Germline-derived CDR1 and CDR2 are MDHEN and SYDVKM.

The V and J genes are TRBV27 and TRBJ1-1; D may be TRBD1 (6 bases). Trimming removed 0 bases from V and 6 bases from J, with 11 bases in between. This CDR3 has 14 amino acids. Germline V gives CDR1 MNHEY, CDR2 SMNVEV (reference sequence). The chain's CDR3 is CASSLSGGQSEAFF. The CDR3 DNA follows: TGTGCCAGCAGTTTATCCGGCGGACAGTCTGAAGCTTTCTTT.

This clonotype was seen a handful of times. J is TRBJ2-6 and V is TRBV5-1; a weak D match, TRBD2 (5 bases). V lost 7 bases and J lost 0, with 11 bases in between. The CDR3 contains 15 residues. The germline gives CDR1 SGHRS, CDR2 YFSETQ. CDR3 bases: TGCGCCAGCCGGACTGCGTACTCTGGGGCCAACGTCCTGACTTTC. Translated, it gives CASRTAYSGANVLTF. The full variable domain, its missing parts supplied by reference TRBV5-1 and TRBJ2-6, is KAGVTQTPRYLIKTRGQQVTLSCSPISGHRSVSWYQQTPGQGLQFLFEYFSETQRNKGNFPGRFSGRQFSNSRSEMNVSTLELGDSALYLCASRTAYSGANVLTFGAGSRLTVL.

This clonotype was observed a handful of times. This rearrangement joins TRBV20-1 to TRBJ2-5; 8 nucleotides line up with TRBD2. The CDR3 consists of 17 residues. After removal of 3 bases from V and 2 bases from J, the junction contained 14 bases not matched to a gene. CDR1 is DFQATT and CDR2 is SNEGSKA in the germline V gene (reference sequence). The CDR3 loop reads CSARVWWSGGDQETQYF. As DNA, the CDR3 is TGCAGTGCTAGGGTTTGGTGGTCGGGGGGGGATCAAGAGACCCAGTACTTC.